This T cell receptor (beta chain) was observed in a study of blood T cell repertoires in COVID-19. Study details: Italy, Spain and the United States were the sources of the convalescent and acute COVID-19 samples. Sample material is recorded as cDNA or gDNA derived from T cells, B-cell-depleted T cells, or PBMCs.

CDR3 length equals 15 residues. V shed 4 bases and J 2 bases; nucleotides not matched to a gene: 9. CDR1 and CDR2 from the germline V gene are SGHRS and YFSETQ. Source study methods: Counts of nucleated cells, estimated from reference gene primer amplification, were obtained. Sequencing used immunoSEQ multiplex PCR; TCRdb keeps in-frame clones, though not all of them. V and J calls and clone size follow that table, whereas D and trimming were derived from the DNA. The sample includes fewer than 30,000 clones, around 86% of them seen just once. What was sequenced was peripheral blood. This chain joins TRBV5-1 and TRBJ2-7; 7 positions agree with TRBD2. The origin of this receptor is a man aged 50-59 years with active COVID-19. The chain's CDR3 is CASSPTGTTTYEQYF. In DNA, the CDR3 is TGCGCCAGCAGCCCTACGGGGACTACCACCTACGAGCAGTACTTC. Full variable domain (rest looked up from reference TRBV5-1 and TRBJ2-7): KAGVTQTPRYLIKTRGQQVTLSCSPISGHRSVSWYQQTPGQGLQFLFEYFSETQRNKGNFPGRFSGRQFSNSRSEMNVSTLELGDSALYLCASSPTGTTTYEQYFGPGTRLTVT.